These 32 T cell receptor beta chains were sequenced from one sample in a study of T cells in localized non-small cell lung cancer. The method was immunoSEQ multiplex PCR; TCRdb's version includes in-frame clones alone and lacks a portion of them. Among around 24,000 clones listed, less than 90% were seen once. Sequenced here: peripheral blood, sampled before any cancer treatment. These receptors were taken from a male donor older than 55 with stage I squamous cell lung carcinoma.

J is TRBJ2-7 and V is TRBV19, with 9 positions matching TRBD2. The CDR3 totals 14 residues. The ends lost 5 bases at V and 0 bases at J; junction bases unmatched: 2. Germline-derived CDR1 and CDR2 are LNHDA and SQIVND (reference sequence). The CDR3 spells CASSDSGSSYEQYF. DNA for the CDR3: TGTGCCAGTAGTGATAGCGGGAGCTCCTACGAGCAGTACTTC.

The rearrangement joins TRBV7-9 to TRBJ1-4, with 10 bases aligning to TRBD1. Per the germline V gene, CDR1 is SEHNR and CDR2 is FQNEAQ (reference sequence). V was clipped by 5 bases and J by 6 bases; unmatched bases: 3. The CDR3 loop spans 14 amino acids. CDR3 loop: CASSRDRGDEKLFF. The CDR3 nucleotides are TGTGCCAGCAGCCGGGACAGGGGAGATGAAAAACTGTTTTTT.

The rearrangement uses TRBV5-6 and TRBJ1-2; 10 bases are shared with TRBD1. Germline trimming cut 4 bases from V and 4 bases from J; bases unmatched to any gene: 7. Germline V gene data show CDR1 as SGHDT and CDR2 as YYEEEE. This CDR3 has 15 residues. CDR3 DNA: TGTGCCAGCAGCCCTCCGGGACAGGGGATCTATGGCTACACCTTC. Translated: CASSPPGQGIYGYTF.

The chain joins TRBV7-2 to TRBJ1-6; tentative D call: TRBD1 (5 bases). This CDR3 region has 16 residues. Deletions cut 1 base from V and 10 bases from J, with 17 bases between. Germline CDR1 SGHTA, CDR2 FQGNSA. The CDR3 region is CASSLEAGSPRSPLHF. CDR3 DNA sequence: TGTGCCAGCAGCTTAGAGGCAGGGAGCCCTAGATCACCCCTCCACTTT.

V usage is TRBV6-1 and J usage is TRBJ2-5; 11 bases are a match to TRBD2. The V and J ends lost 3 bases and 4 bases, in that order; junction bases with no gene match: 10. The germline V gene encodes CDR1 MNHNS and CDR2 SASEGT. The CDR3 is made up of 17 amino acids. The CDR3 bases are TGTGCCAGCAGTGATGGGACTAGCGGCCTCCTCGGAGAGACCCAGTACTTC. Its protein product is CASSDGTSGLLGETQYF.

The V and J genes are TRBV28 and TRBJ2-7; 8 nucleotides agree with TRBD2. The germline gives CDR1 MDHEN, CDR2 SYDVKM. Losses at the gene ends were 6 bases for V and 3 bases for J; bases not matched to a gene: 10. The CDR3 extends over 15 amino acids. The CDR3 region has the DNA TGTGCCAGCAGAACAAGCGGGGGAGCCTACTACGAGCAGTACTTC. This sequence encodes CASRTSGGAYYEQYF.

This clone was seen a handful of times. CDR3 bases: TGTGCCAGCAGTAGCGGGAGTGGTCGCACAGATACGCAGTATTTT. This codes for CASSSGSGRTDTQYF. The chain uses TRBV7-8 and TRBJ2-3, with TRBD2 identical over 9 bases. The CDR3 spans 15 residues. Germline lookup yields CDR1 SGHVS and CDR2 FQNEAQ. V shed 6 bases and J 1 base; nucleotides not matched to a gene: 5.

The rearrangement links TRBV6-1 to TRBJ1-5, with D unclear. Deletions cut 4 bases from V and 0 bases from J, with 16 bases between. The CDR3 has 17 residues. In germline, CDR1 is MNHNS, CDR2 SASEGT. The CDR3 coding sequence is TGTGCCAGCAGTGTTAAGCGGGAGACCTTTAGCAATCAGCCCCAGCATTTT. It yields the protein CASSVKRETFSNQPQHF.

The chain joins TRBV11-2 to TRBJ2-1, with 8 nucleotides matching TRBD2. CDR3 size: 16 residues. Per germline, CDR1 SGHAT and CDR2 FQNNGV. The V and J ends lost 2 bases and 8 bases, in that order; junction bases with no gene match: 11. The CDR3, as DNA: TGTGCCAGCAGCTTACCTAGCGGGTGGGCTGCATATGAGCAGTTCTTC. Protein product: CASSLPSGWAAYEQFF.

In nucleotides, the CDR3 is TGTGCCAGCAGCCAAACGGGGGACAGGGTAAGAACTAATGAAAAACTGTTTTTT. It encodes CASSQTGDRVRTNEKLFF. This rearrangement joins TRBV21-1 to TRBJ1-4; no check of the table's D call, TRBD1, against the DNA was made. TRBV21-1 is classified as a pseudogene. CDR3 length equals 18 residues.

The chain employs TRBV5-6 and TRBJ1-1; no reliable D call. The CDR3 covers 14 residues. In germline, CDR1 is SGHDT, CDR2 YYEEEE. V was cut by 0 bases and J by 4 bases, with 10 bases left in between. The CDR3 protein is CASSLAAVVTEAFF. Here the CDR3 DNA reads TGTGCCAGCAGCTTGGCCGCCGTCGTCACTGAAGCTTTCTTT.

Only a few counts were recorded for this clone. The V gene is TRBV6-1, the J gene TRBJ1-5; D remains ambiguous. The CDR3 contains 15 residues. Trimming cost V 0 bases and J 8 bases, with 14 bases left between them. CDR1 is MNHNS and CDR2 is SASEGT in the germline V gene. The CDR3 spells CASSEANTGKEPQHF. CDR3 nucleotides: TGTGCCAGCAGTGAAGCGAATACGGGTAAGGAGCCCCAGCATTTT.

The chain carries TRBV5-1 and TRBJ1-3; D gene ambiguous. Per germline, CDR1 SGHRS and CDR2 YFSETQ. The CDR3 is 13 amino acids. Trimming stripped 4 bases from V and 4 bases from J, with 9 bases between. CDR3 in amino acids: CASSVDSGNTIYF. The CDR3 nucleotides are TGCGCCAGCAGCGTAGACTCGGGAAACACCATATATTTT.

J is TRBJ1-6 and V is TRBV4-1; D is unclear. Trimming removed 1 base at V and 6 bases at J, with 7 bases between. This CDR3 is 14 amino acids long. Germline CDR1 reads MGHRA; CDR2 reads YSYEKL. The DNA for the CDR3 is TGCGCCAGCAGCCAAGCATCCAGTAATTCACCCCTCCACTTT. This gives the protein CASSQASSNSPLHF.

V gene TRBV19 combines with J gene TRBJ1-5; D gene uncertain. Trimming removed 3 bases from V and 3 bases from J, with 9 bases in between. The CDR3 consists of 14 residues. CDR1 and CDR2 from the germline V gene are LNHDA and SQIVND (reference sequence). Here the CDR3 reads CASSIPSYNQPQHF. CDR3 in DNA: TGTGCCAGTAGTATTCCCAGTTACAATCAGCCCCAGCATTTT.

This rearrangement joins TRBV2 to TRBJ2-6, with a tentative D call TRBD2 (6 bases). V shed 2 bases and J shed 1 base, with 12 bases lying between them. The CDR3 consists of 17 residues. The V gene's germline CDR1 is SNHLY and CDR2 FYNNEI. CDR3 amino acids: CASSEFPRGSGANVLTF. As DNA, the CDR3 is TGTGCCAGCAGTGAATTTCCCCGGGGGTCTGGGGCCAACGTCCTGACTTTC.

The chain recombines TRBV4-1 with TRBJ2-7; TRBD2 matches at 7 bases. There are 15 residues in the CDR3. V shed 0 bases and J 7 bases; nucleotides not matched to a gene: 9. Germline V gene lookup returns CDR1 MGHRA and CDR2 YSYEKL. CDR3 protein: CASSQEGGGTTEQYF. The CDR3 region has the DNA TGCGCCAGCAGCCAAGAGGGCGGGGGAACTACGGAGCAGTACTTC.

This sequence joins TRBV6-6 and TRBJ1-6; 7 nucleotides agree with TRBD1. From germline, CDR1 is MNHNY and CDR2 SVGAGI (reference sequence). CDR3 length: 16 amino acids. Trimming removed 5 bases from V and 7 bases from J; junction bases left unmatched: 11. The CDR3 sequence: CASSQIPGQRNSPLHF. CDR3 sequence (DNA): TGTGCCAGCAGTCAAATACCGGGACAGAGGAATTCACCCCTCCACTTT.

This CDR3 is CASKSGGAYNEQFF. CDR3 DNA sequence: TGTGCCAGCAAAAGCGGGGGAGCATACAATGAGCAGTTCTTC. The V and J genes are TRBV6-1 and TRBJ2-1; 8 nucleotides agree with TRBD2. The V and J ends lost 7 bases and 4 bases, in that order; junction bases with no gene match: 6. The germline CDR1 and CDR2 sequences are MNHNS and SASEGT. The CDR3 contains 14 residues.

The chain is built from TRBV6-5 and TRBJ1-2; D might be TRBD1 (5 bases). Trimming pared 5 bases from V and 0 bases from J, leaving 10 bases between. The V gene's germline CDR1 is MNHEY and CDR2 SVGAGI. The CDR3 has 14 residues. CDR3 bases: TGTGCCAGCAGTCTTCAGGGTACTAACTATGGCTACACCTTC. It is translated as CASSLQGTNYGYTF.

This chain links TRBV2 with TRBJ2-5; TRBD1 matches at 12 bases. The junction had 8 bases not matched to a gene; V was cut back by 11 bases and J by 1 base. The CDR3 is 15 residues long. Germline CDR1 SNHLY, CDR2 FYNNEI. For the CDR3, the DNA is TGTGCCTCCCGGGACAGGGGGCCGCCCCAAGAGACCCAGTACTTC. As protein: CASRDRGPPQETQYF.

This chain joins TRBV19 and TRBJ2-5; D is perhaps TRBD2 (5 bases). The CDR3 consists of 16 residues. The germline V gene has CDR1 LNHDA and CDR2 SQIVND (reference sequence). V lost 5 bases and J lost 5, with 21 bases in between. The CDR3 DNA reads TGTGCCAGTAGTGCCCACCTAGGATATGAGCGGGAGACCCAGTACTTC. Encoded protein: CASSAHLGYERETQYF.

The CDR3 DNA reads as TGTGCCAGCAGCCCCCAATCGGACAGCCCCTATGGCTACACCTTC. Amino acids: CASSPQSDSPYGYTF. The V and J genes are TRBV7-9 and TRBJ1-2; D perhaps matches TRBD1 (6 bases). Germline loops: CDR1 SEHNR, CDR2 FQNEAQ (reference sequence). The length of the CDR3 is 15 residues. Trimming stripped 5 bases from V and 4 bases from J, with 17 bases between. Full variable domain (remainder filled in from reference TRBV7-9 and TRBJ1-2): DTGVSQNPRHKITKRGQNVTFRCDPISEHNRLYWYRQTLGQGPEFLTYFQNEAQLEKSRLLSDRFSAERPKGSFSTLEIQRTEQGDSAMYLCASSPQSDSPYGYTFGSGTRLTVV.

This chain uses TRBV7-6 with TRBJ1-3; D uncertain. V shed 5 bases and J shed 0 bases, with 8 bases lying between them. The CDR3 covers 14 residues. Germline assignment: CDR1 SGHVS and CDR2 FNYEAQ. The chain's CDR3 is CASSHPYSGNTIYF. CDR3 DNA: TGTGCCAGCAGCCACCCCTACTCTGGAAACACCATATATTTT.

For the CDR3, the DNA is TGTGCCAGCAGCTTAGAAGTCAGCTATGGCTACACCTTC. As protein: CASSLEVSYGYTF. This rearrangement joins TRBV7-2 to TRBJ1-2, with D hard to call. V was trimmed by 1 base and J by 4 bases, leaving 7 bases between them. The germline V gene encodes CDR1 SGHTA and CDR2 FQGNSA. This CDR3 region has 13 residues.

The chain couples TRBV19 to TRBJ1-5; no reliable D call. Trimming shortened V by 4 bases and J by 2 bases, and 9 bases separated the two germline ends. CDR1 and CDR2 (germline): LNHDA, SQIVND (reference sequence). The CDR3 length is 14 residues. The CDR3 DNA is TGTGCCAGTAGTAACGGGAGAGGCAATCAGCCCCAGCATTTT. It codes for CASSNGRGNQPQHF.

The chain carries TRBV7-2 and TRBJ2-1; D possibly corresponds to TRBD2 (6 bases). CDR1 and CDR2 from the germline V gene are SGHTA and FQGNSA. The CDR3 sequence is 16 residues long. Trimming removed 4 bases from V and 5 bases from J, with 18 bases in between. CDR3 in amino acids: CASSWTRDFFDNEQFF. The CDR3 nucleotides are TGTGCCAGCAGCTGGACCCGGGACTTCTTCGACAATGAGCAGTTCTTC.

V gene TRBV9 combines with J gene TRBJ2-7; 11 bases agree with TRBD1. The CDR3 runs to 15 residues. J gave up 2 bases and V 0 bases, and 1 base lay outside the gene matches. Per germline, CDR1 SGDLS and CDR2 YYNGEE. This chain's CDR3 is CASSVGDRGTYEQYF. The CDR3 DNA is TGTGCCAGCAGCGTAGGGGACAGGGGGACCTACGAGCAGTACTTC. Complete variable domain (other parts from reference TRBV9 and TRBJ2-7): DSGVTQTPKHLITATGQRVTLRCSPRSGDLSVYWYQQSLDQGLQFLIQYYNGEERAKGNILERFSAQQFPDLHSELNLSSLELGDSALYFCASSVGDRGTYEQYFGPGTRLTVT.

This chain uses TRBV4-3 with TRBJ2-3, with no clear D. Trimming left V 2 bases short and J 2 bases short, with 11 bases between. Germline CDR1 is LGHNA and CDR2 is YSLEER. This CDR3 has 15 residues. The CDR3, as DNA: TGCGCCAGCAGCCAACGGGCGGTCCCCACAGATACGCAGTATTTT. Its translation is CASSQRAVPTDTQYF.

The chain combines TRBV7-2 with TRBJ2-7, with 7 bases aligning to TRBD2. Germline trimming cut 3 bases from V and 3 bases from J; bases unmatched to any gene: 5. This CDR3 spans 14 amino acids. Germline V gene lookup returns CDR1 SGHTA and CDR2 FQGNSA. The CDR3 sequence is CASSFPGGYYEQYF. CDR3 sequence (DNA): TGTGCCAGCAGCTTCCCCGGGGGGTACTACGAGCAGTACTTC. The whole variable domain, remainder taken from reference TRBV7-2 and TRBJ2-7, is GAGVSQSPSNKVTEKGKDVELRCDPISGHTALYWYRQSLGQGLEFLIYFQGNSAPDKSGLPSDRFSAERTGGSVSTLTIQRTQQEDSAVYLCASSFPGGYYEQYFGPGTRLTVT.

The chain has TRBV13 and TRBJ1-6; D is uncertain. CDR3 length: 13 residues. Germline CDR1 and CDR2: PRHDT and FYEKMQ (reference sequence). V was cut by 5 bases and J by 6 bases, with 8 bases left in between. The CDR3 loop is CASSPYINSPLHF. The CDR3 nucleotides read TGTGCCAGCAGCCCTTATATTAATTCACCCCTCCACTTT.

This CDR3 is CASSLSRGKQPQHF. DNA of the CDR3: TGTGCCAGCAGTTTAAGTCGGGGGAAGCAGCCCCAGCATTTT. V gene TRBV2 combines with J gene TRBJ1-5, with TRBD1 as a possible D gene (5 bases). The CDR3 consists of 14 residues. The V gene's germline CDR1 is SNHLY and CDR2 FYNNEI. Between the trimmed V and J ends, which lost 5 bases and 7 bases, there was a span of 15 bases.